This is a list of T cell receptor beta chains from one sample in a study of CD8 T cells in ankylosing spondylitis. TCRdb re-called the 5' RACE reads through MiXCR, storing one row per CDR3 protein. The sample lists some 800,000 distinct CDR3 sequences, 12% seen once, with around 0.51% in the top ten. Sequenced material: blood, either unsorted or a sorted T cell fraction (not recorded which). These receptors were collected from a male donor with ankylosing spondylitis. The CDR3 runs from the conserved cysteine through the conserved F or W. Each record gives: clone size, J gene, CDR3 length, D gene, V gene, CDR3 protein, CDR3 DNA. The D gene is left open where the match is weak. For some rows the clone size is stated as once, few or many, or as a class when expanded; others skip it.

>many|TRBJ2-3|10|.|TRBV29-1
CSLPGDTQYF
TGCAGCCTCCCGGGAGATACGCAGTATTTT
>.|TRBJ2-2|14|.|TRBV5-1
CASSPRNVPGELFF
TGCGCCAGCAGCCCCCGGAACGTCCCCGGGGAGCTGTTTTTT
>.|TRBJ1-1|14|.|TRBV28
CASRDSKAYTEAFF
TGTGCCAGCAGGGACTCGAAGGCGTACACTGAAGCTTTCTTT
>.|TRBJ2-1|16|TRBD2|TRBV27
CASRGSGRVSYNEQFF
TGTGCCAGCAGAGGTAGCGGGAGGGTCTCCTACAATGAGCAGTTCTTC
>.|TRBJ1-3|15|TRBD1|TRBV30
CAWSHPDRPQDTIYF
TGTGCCTGGAGTCACCCGGACAGGCCCCAAGACACCATATATTTT
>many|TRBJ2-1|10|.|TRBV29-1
CSVENNEQFF
TGCAGCGTTGAAAACAATGAGCAGTTCTTC
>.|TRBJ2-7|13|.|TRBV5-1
CASSLRQGIEQYF
TGCGCCAGCAGCTTGAGGCAGGGAATCGAGCAGTACTTC
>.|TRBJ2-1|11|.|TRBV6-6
CASSYLGEQFF
TGTGCCAGCAGTTACCTCGGAGAGCAGTTCTTC
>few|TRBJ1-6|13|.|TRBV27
CASSKGYYSPLHF
TGTGCCAGCAGTAAAGGGTATTACTCACCCCTCCACTTT
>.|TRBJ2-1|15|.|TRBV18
CASSPPGVDYNEQFF
TGTGCCAGCTCACCACCAGGGGTGGACTACAATGAGCAGTTCTTC
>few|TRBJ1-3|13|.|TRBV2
CASRWNPGNTIYF
TGTGCCAGCAGGTGGAACCCTGGAAACACCATATATTTT
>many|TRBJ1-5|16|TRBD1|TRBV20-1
CSARAQRQGRDQPQHF
TGCAGTGCTAGAGCCCAACGACAGGGAAGAGATCAGCCCCAGCATTTT
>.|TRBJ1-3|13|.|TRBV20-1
CSAKDRLVNTIYF
TGCAGTGCTAAGGACCGGCTCGTAAACACCATATATTTT
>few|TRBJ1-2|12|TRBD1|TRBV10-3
CAIRGQGSGYTF
TGTGCCATCAGGGGACAGGGTAGTGGCTACACCTTC
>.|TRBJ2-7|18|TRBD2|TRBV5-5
CASSPGTSGRAVSYEQYF
TGTGCCAGCAGTCCCGGGACTAGCGGGAGGGCCGTCAGCTACGAGCAGTACTTC
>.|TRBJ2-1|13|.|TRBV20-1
CSASSGSLDEQFF
TGCAGTGCTAGTTCCGGGAGCCTCGATGAGCAGTTCTTC
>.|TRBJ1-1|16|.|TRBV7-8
CASSLMAGGMNTEAFF
TGTGCCAGCAGCTTAATGGCAGGCGGGATGAACACTGAAGCTTTCTTT